One sample yielded the 13 T cell receptor beta chains listed below, sequenced in a study of cytomegalovirus exposure and HLA in healthy donors. The PCR made use of 60 Vbeta and 13 Jbeta primers. Libraries were prepared by immunoSEQ multiplex PCR; TCRdb keeps only in-frame clonotypes and omits some of them. Of roughly 100,000 clones listed, roughly 77% are singletons. The sample comprised PBMCs. The receptor set was obtained from a man aged 40-55 years in good health and CMV-seronegative.

This chain connects TRBV5-1 to TRBJ2-3; D is possibly TRBD2 (5 bases). Germline V gene lookup returns CDR1 SGHRS and CDR2 YFSETQ. V was trimmed by 4 bases and J by 0 bases, leaving 12 bases between them. The CDR3 has 15 amino acids. The CDR3 sequence is CASSPIDYSTDTQYF. CDR3 in DNA: TGCGCCAGCAGCCCAATTGACTACAGCACAGATACGCAGTATTTT.

This clone was counted once. This rearrangement joins TRBV5-6 to TRBJ1-2; TRBD1 matches 8 bases. The CDR3 loop spans 14 amino acids. V lost 0 bases to trimming and J lost 5 bases; unmatched junction nucleotides: 3. Germline-derived CDR1 and CDR2 are SGHDT and YYEEEE. The CDR3 DNA reads TGTGCCAGCAGCTTGGTGGGACAGGAATATGGCTACACCTTC. Translation: CASSLVGQEYGYTF.

This chain connects TRBV18 to TRBJ1-6; TRBD1 might be the D (5 bases). V shed 3 bases and J shed 6 bases, with 9 bases lying between them. Germline CDR1 KGHSH, CDR2 LQKENI. This CDR3 contains 14 residues. The CDR3, as DNA: TGTGCCAGCTCACCTCAGGGCAGTAATTCACCCCTCCACTTT. It specifies CASSPQGSNSPLHF.

This rearrangement joins TRBV27 to TRBJ2-7, with 13 nucleotides matching TRBD2. The CDR3 is 13 residues long. V was clipped by 6 bases and J by 6 bases; unmatched bases: 2. The germline CDR1 and CDR2 sequences are MNHEY and SMNVEV (reference sequence). CDR3: CASRLAGGTEQYF. The CDR3 DNA reads as TGTGCCAGCAGACTAGCGGGGGGGACCGAGCAGTACTTC.

The gene calls are TRBV27 and TRBJ2-1, with D tentatively TRBD2 (5 bases). Per the germline V gene, CDR1 is MNHEY and CDR2 is SMNVEV (reference sequence). V dropped 5 bases and J dropped 9 bases, with 17 bases sitting between them. There are 14 residues in the CDR3. CDR3 loop: CASSPVSRGSEQFF. As DNA, the CDR3 is TGTGCCAGCAGTCCAGTGAGCCGGGGAAGTGAGCAGTTCTTC.

The chain has TRBV5-8 and TRBJ2-1, with 7 positions matching TRBD1. This CDR3 has 15 amino acids. The junction had 8 bases not matched to a gene; V was cut back by 5 bases and J by 3 bases. Germline CDR1 reads SGHTS; CDR2 reads YDEGEE. The CDR3 loop is CASRRSRDSYNEQFF. CDR3 bases: TGTGCCAGCAGACGTTCCCGGGACAGCTACAATGAGCAGTTCTTC.

The rearrangement links TRBV7-8 to TRBJ1-1; 9 positions agree with TRBD1. The V gene end was trimmed by 4 bases and the J gene end by 4 bases; junction bases not matched to a gene: 13. The germline gives CDR1 SGHVS, CDR2 FQNEAQ. The CDR3 covers 17 residues. CDR3 bases: TGTGCCAGCAGCTCACCGGACAGGGGCTGGCTTGGCACTGAAGCTTTCTTT. It encodes CASSSPDRGWLGTEAFF.

The chain recombines TRBV18 with TRBJ2-1; 9 bases fit TRBD2. Germline loops: CDR1 KGHSH, CDR2 LQKENI. Trimming cost V 3 bases and J 3 bases; bases outside gene matches: 3. The CDR3 covers 15 residues. This CDR3 reads CASSPGLASYNEQFF. As DNA, the CDR3 is TGTGCCAGCTCACCGGGACTAGCCAGCTACAATGAGCAGTTCTTC.

The genes are TRBV2 and TRBJ1-1; no clear D gene. Germline lookup yields CDR1 SNHLY and CDR2 FYNNEI. The CDR3 spans 11 residues. The V gene lost 4 bases and the J gene lost 6 bases, with 6 bases spanning the gap. The CDR3 region has the DNA TGTGCCAGCAGTGGCGGGTCTGAAGCTTTCTTT. Translated: CASSGGSEAFF.

This chain links TRBV18 with TRBJ2-2, with D possibly being TRBD1 (5 bases). CDR3 size: 15 residues. In germline, CDR1 is KGHSH, CDR2 LQKENI. V shed 3 bases and J shed 1 base, with 9 bases lying between them. The CDR3 region is CASSPAGLNTGELFF. CDR3 sequence (DNA): TGTGCCAGCTCACCGGCAGGGTTGAACACCGGGGAGCTGTTTTTT.

The chain combines TRBV27 with TRBJ2-7, with D tentatively TRBD2 (6 bases). The germline gives CDR1 MNHEY, CDR2 SMNVEV (reference sequence). V lost 5 bases to trimming and J lost 7 bases, with 15 bases between them. The CDR3 is made up of 13 amino acids. CDR3 coding DNA: TGTGCCAGCAGTCGTGGGACTTCGGGGGAGCAGTACTTC. Its translation is CASSRGTSGEQYF.

The chain couples TRBV2 to TRBJ2-7; D possibly corresponds to TRBD1 (5 bases). The CDR3 is 12 residues long. Trimming left V 4 bases short and J 6 bases short, with 10 bases between. Germline V lookup: CDR1 SNHLY, CDR2 FYNNEI. This CDR3 is CASSALRGEQYF. For the CDR3, the DNA is TGTGCCAGCAGTGCCTTAAGGGGCGAGCAGTACTTC. Together with reference TRBV2 and TRBJ2-7, the CDR3 gives the full variable domain: EPEVTQTPSHQVTQMGQEVILRCVPISNHLYFYWYRQILGQKVEFLVSFYNNEISEKSEIFDDQFSVERPDGSNFTLKIRSTKLEDSAMYFCASSALRGEQYFGPGTRLTVT.

The rearrangement uses TRBV13 and TRBJ1-6; D is undetermined. This CDR3 comprises 13 residues. Trimming took 1 base from V and 6 from J, leaving 4 bases between them. The germline V gene has CDR1 PRHDT and CDR2 FYEKMQ (reference sequence). CDR3 DNA sequence: TGTGCCAGCAGCTTAGTCAGTAATTCACCCCTCCACTTT. Residues: CASSLVSNSPLHF.